The present TCR beta chain was sequenced within a study of CD8+ T cells in alopecia areata. Background on the study: Treated patients received oral tofacitinib, 5 to 10 mg twice daily.

With regard to this clone: Antigen: not known.

RNA extraction was followed by reverse transcription into cDNA, which acted as the sequencing template. Data came from immunoSEQ multiplex PCR; TCRdb stores just in-frame clones and leaves some out. The sample records about 200,000 clones, more than 55% being singletons. The CDR3 is made up of 11 amino acids. Trimming took off 6 bases at V and 4 bases at J, with 4 bases between the two ends. Per the germline V gene, CDR1 is MNHNY and CDR2 is SVGAGI (reference sequence). Treatment indicated: oral pan-JAK inhibitor, 5-10 mg twice daily. Individuals with alopecia areata gave both lesional scalp punch biopsies and peripheral blood for collection. Study results and caveats: Treatment with tofacitinib significantly lowered scalp clonality and reduced expanded CD8+ clones among the top 100. Amid tofacitinib therapy, many expanded lesional clones stayed present in scalp and blood.

This material consisted of CD4+ T cells sorted from blood, taken around week 50, from a patient treated with tofacitinib. V gene TRBV6-6 combines with J gene TRBJ1-5, with D hard to call. The sequence was collected from a human donor with alopecia areata. The CDR3 nucleotides are TGTGCCAGCAGGAATAATCAGCCCCAGCATTTT. The encoded protein is CASRNNQPQHF.